Included here is one TCR beta chain sequence, with context. Its antigen is unidentified. The source of the sample is a study of metastatic and nonmetastatic thyroid tumors. Study context: Repertoire data that came from the blood and tumor or nodule tissue of malignant and benign thyroid patients were compared. Study outcomes and limitations: The reported finding was significantly higher TCR beta diversity in malignant thyroid tumors relative to benign nodules, in blood and tumor.

The CDR3 contains 16 residues. Trimming took 1 base from V and 4 from J; bases not matched to a gene: 10. CDR1 and CDR2 from the germline V gene are SGDLS and YYNGEE. No patient had received any treatment before thyroid surgery. Per the study methods: Differences in CDR3 between clinicopathological groups were drawn on to build a classifier intended to discriminate distant-metastatic papillary thyroid cancer patients. TCRdb re-called clones via MiXCR from the PCR reads. These V and J calls rely on TCRdb rather than the paper's analysis. The data hold about 23,000 clones, with just over 20% observed a single time.

This chain uses TRBV9 with TRBJ1-2; 7 nucleotides align to TRBD1. Sample: blood. The TCR was taken from a female donor with papillary thyroid cancer or a benign thyroid nodule (not recorded which). Some clones in this sample may be carry-over from other donors' samples. CDR3 sequence (DNA): TGTGCCAGCAGCGTAACCCAGGGGGGAGCTACCTATGGCTACACCTTC. Translated, it gives CASSVTQGGATYGYTF.